The clone carrying this T cell receptor beta chain was picked up a small number of times. What it binds is unknown. This CDR3 is 14 amino acids long. Trimming removed 7 bases at V and 0 bases at J, with 10 bases between. The germline V gene encodes CDR1 SEHNR and CDR2 FQNEAQ (reference sequence). The data stem from a study of OX40 agonist ivuxolimab in advanced cancers. Study results and caveats: Nonresponders included some who also had low normalized T-cell clonal expansion.

Clones were sequenced by immunoSEQ multiplex PCR, and TCRdb holds only the in-frame ones, with some missing. The table lists roughly 69,000 clones, roughly four fifths of them singletons. The chain has TRBV7-9 and TRBJ2-1; D assignment may be TRBD1 or TRBD2 (5 bases each). The specimen was CD4+ or CD8+ T cells sorted from blood, collected in a trial of the OX40 agonist ivuxolimab. This TCR came from an adult with an advanced solid tumor such as melanoma, head and neck, liver or kidney cancer. The DNA for the CDR3 is TGTGCCAGCAACCCAGGGAGCTCCTACAATGAGCAGTTCTTC. Protein: CASNPGSSYNEQFF.